One sample yielded the 29 T cell receptor beta chains listed below, sequenced in a study of cytomegalovirus exposure and HLA in healthy donors. The table came from immunoSEQ multiplex PCR; TCRdb's copy has only in-frame clones and leaves some out. The profile shows about 110,000 clones, 90% to 96% of them singletons. The sequenced sample was PBMCs. The receptors originated from a woman between 18 and 30 years old in good health and CMV-seronegative.

V is TRBV28 and J is TRBJ1-5; tentatively, D is TRBD1 (6 bases). V shed 5 bases and J shed 1 base, with 15 bases lying between them. CDR3 length: 16 residues. Germline CDR1 and CDR2: MDHEN and SYDVKM. CDR3 in DNA: TGTGCCAGCAGTCCAACAGGGTTGGGAAGCAATCAGCCCCAGCATTTT. Translating gives CASSPTGLGSNQPQHF.

The chain combines TRBV5-4 with TRBJ2-5; TRBD2 might be the D (5 bases). The V gene's germline CDR1 is SGHNT and CDR2 YYREEE (reference sequence). Deletions cut 2 bases from V and 4 bases from J, with 9 bases between. CDR3 size: 13 residues. The CDR3, as DNA: TGTGCCAGCAGCTTCGGAGGTCGAGAGACCCAGTACTTC. Translation gives CASSFGGRETQYF.

V is TRBV7-2 and J is TRBJ2-5; 7 nucleotides match TRBD1. The CDR3 runs 13 residues. Per the germline V gene, CDR1 is SGHTA and CDR2 is FQGNSA. The V gene end was trimmed by 1 base and the J gene end by 9 bases; junction bases not matched to a gene: 5. The CDR3 loop reads CASSLERGRSQYF. The CDR3 nucleotides read TGTGCCAGCAGCTTAGAAAGGGGGCGCTCCCAGTACTTC. Based on the CDR3 plus reference TRBV7-2 and TRBJ2-5, the full variable domain is GAGVSQSPSNKVTEKGKDVELRCDPISGHTALYWYRQSLGQGLEFLIYFQGNSAPDKSGLPSDRFSAERTGGSVSTLTIQRTQQEDSAVYLCASSLERGRSQYFGPGTRLLVL.

The chain joins TRBV6-5 to TRBJ1-2, with 11 bases matching TRBD1. CDR3 size: 14 residues. Looked up from germline, CDR1 is MNHEY and CDR2 is SVGAGI. V was pared by 6 bases and J by 4 bases, with 4 bases of the junction left unmatched. CDR3 DNA: TGTGCCAGCAGGGAGGGACAGGGGGGCTATGGCTACACCTTC. It specifies CASREGQGGYGYTF.

This chain uses TRBV4-1 with TRBJ2-7; weak D call: TRBD1 (6 bases). This CDR3 has 16 amino acids. The V gene lost 3 bases and the J gene lost 5 bases, with 20 bases spanning the gap. Germline V gene sequence: CDR1 MGHRA, CDR2 YSYEKL. In nucleotides, the CDR3 is TGCGCCAGCAGCCATCTTAGGGCAGGGGTGGGGGACGAGCAGTACTTC. It encodes CASSHLRAGVGDEQYF.

J is TRBJ1-1 and V is TRBV28, with a tentative D call TRBD1 (5 bases). There are 16 residues in the CDR3. CDR1 is MDHEN and CDR2 is SYDVKM in the germline V gene. V was shortened by 6 bases and J by 10 bases, with 27 bases between the two germline ends. CDR3 DNA: TGTGCCAGCAGGCTGACGTCCAGGGTTGTCAATCCTGGAGCTTTCTTT. It translates to CASRLTSRVVNPGAFF.

J is TRBJ1-1 and V is TRBV2; D not certain. The V end lost 4 bases, the J end lost 1 base, and 10 bases lay between the germline ends. Germline V gives CDR1 SNHLY, CDR2 FYNNEI. The CDR3 length is 14 residues. CDR3 sequence reads: CASSGLRGNTEAFF. Here the CDR3 DNA reads TGTGCCAGCAGTGGCCTCCGAGGGAACACTGAAGCTTTCTTT.

V usage is TRBV5-1 and J usage is TRBJ2-1; D call uncertain. CDR3 size: 15 residues. Germline V gene data show CDR1 as SGHRS and CDR2 as YFSETQ. V lost 0 bases to trimming and J lost 0 bases, with 7 bases between them. The CDR3, as DNA: TGCGCCAGCAGCTTGGTTCTAAGCTCCTACAATGAGCAGTTCTTC. This gives the protein CASSLVLSSYNEQFF.

This clone appeared once. This rearrangement joins TRBV6-6 to TRBJ2-3, with 7 positions matching TRBD1. Losses at the gene ends were 5 bases for V and 2 bases for J; bases not matched to a gene: 7. Germline values: CDR1 MNHNY, CDR2 SVGAGI (reference sequence). This CDR3 is 15 amino acids long. CDR3 DNA sequence: TGTGCCAGCAGTCCCTCGGGACAGATCACAGATACGCAGTATTTT. Translated, it gives CASSPSGQITDTQYF.

V is TRBV15 and J is TRBJ1-2; 7 positions match TRBD1. Per the germline V gene, CDR1 is LNHNV and CDR2 is YYDKDF (reference sequence). V was clipped by 9 bases and J by 10 bases; unmatched bases: 11. The CDR3 spans 12 residues. Here the CDR3 DNA reads TGTGCCACGGCTAGGACAGGACGAACCTACACCTTC. Translated: CATARTGRTYTF.

The gene calls are TRBV7-3 and TRBJ2-7; D uncertain. Germline-derived CDR1 and CDR2 are SGHTA and FQGTGA. V was trimmed by 5 bases and J by 2 bases, leaving 16 bases between them. This CDR3 spans 15 amino acids. The CDR3 DNA reads as TGTGCCAGCAGCCCCCAACCTCTGAAGCCCTACGAGCAGTACTTC. Translation gives CASSPQPLKPYEQYF.

CDR3 in DNA: TGTGCCAGCAGCCCAGGGGGAGAGACCCAGTACTTC. Amino acid sequence: CASSPGGETQYF. The chain couples TRBV6-5 to TRBJ2-5; 7 bases fit TRBD1. The trim removed 6 bases at V and 4 bases at J, leaving 2 bases unmatched. The V gene's germline CDR1 is MNHEY and CDR2 SVGAGI. This CDR3 contains 12 residues.

This sequence joins TRBV7-8 and TRBJ2-7; TRBD1 matches 9 bases. V lost 5 bases to trimming and J lost 5 bases; unmatched junction nucleotides: 10. In germline, CDR1 is SGHVS, CDR2 FQNEAQ. The CDR3 extends over 15 amino acids. The chain's CDR3 is CASSARDRDANEQYF. Written as DNA, the CDR3 is TGTGCCAGCAGCGCACGGGACAGGGACGCTAACGAGCAGTACTTC.

CDR3 amino acids: CASSGQGNSGANVLTF. The CDR3 region has the DNA TGTGCCAGCTCGGGACAGGGCAACTCTGGGGCCAACGTCCTGACTTTC. V and J are TRBV18 and TRBJ2-6; 9 bases agree with TRBD1. This CDR3 is built from 16 residues. Germline CDR1 reads KGHSH; CDR2 reads LQKENI. Losses at the gene ends were 6 bases for V and 0 bases for J; bases not matched to a gene: 3.

V gene TRBV7-6 combines with J gene TRBJ2-7; D possibly corresponds to TRBD1 (6 bases). CDR3 length: 14 residues. Trimming left V 1 base short and J 3 bases short, with 10 bases between. Germline V gives CDR1 SGHVS, CDR2 FNYEAQ. The DNA for the CDR3 is TGTGCCAGCAGCTTAGACACAGGGAGCTACGAGCAGTACTTC. It encodes CASSLDTGSYEQYF.

The V call is TRBV5-5, the J call TRBJ2-7; perhaps TRBD1 as D (5 bases). This CDR3 comprises 13 residues. In germline, CDR1 is SGHKS, CDR2 YYEKEE (reference sequence). Trimming stripped 0 bases from V and 7 bases from J, with 11 bases between. The CDR3 coding sequence is TGTGCCAGCAGCTTGGTCCTGGGGCGGGAGCAGTACTTC. Protein sequence: CASSLVLGREQYF.

The sample holds one count of this clone. V is TRBV20-1 and J is TRBJ1-6, with a weak D call TRBD1 (6 bases). This CDR3 region has 11 residues. The germline gives CDR1 DFQATT, CDR2 SNEGSKA (reference sequence). Trimming shortened V by 2 bases and J by 12 bases, and 8 bases separated the two germline ends. Written as DNA, the CDR3 is TGCAGTGCTAGAACGGGACAACCCCTCCACTTT. It translates to CSARTGQPLHF.

This chain connects TRBV19 to TRBJ1-4, with a possible D match to TRBD1 (5 bases). CDR3 length: 16 amino acids. V lost 4 bases, J lost 8 bases, and 20 bases lay in between. The germline V gene encodes CDR1 LNHDA and CDR2 SQIVND (reference sequence). In nucleotides, the CDR3 is TGTGCCAGTAGTACCCCTCGGGGGACCACTCGGGAAAAACTGTTTTTT. It translates to CASSTPRGTTREKLFF.

CDR3 in amino acids: CASSLERGNSYEQYF. The CDR3 DNA sequence: TGTGCCAGCAGCTTGGAGCGGGGGAACTCCTACGAGCAGTACTTC. This rearrangement joins TRBV7-8 to TRBJ2-7; 8 nucleotides align to TRBD2. CDR1 is SGHVS and CDR2 is FQNEAQ in the germline V gene. V lost 3 bases and J lost 0; bases outside the gene matches: 4. CDR3 size: 15 residues.

The V call is TRBV7-2, the J call TRBJ2-5; D gene ambiguous. The CDR3 sequence is 14 residues long. Between the trimmed V and J ends, which lost 1 base and 2 bases, there was a span of 8 bases. In germline, CDR1 is SGHTA, CDR2 FQGNSA. CDR3 nucleotides: TGTGCCAGCAGCTTAGGTCGCAGACAAGAGACCCAGTACTTC. It codes for CASSLGRRQETQYF.

The CDR3 region is CASSPPDRGLSSYEQYF. For the CDR3, the DNA is TGTGCCAGCTCACCACCGGACAGGGGGTTAAGTTCCTACGAGCAGTACTTC. The chain combines TRBV18 with TRBJ2-7; TRBD1 agrees at 10 bases. From germline, CDR1 is KGHSH and CDR2 LQKENI. The CDR3 has 17 residues. Germline trimming cut 0 bases from V and 1 base from J; bases unmatched to any gene: 6.

The chain has TRBV4-3 and TRBJ1-2; TRBD1 agrees at 9 bases. Trimming took 5 bases from V and 5 from J; bases not matched to a gene: 9. This CDR3 has 15 amino acids. Per the germline V gene, CDR1 is LGHNA and CDR2 is YSLEER. CDR3 residues: CASSGTLGQGYGYTF. CDR3 nucleotides: TGCGCCAGCAGCGGTACTCTAGGACAGGGGTATGGCTACACCTTC.

The genes are TRBV4-1 and TRBJ1-5; 8 bases agree with TRBD1. The CDR3 runs to 14 residues. V was clipped by 5 bases and J by 3 bases; unmatched bases: 3. Germline V lookup: CDR1 MGHRA, CDR2 YSYEKL. Here the CDR3 DNA reads TGCGCCAGCAGCGGGACAGGTTTCAATCAGCCCCAGCATTTT. Translated, it gives CASSGTGFNQPQHF.

The chain is built from TRBV6-1 and TRBJ1-5; TRBD1 is a possible D gene (6 bases). V lost 1 base and J lost 2, with 12 bases in between. The germline CDR1 and CDR2 sequences are MNHNS and SASEGT. The CDR3 is 16 residues long. The CDR3 reads CASSEGHGGGNQPQHF. CDR3 in DNA: TGTGCCAGCAGTGAAGGGCATGGGGGCGGCAATCAGCCCCAGCATTTT.

This sequence joins TRBV5-1 and TRBJ2-7; tentatively, D is TRBD1 (6 bases). CDR1 is SGHRS, CDR2 YFSETQ, per germline. CDR3 length: 16 amino acids. V was pared by 2 bases and J by 0 bases, with 15 bases between. The CDR3 loop is CASSFASWTDSYEQYF. Written as DNA, the CDR3 is TGCGCCAGCAGCTTCGCCTCGTGGACAGACTCCTACGAGCAGTACTTC.

This sequence joins TRBV11-2 and TRBJ1-2, with TRBD1 matching 8 bases. Germline lookup yields CDR1 SGHAT and CDR2 FQNNGV. The CDR3 runs 15 residues. V shed 2 bases and J 8 bases; nucleotides not matched to a gene: 10. CDR3 sequence reads: CASSLRSTGGYGYTF. The CDR3 bases are TGTGCCAGCAGCTTAAGATCCACAGGGGGTTACGGCTACACCTTC.

The genes are TRBV5-1 and TRBJ1-1; D might be TRBD1 (5 bases). There are 14 residues in the CDR3. The germline CDR1 and CDR2 sequences are SGHRS and YFSETQ. With 5 bases removed from V and 1 base from J, the gap between germline ends came to 12 bases. The CDR3 spells CASRAGQGNTEAFF. The CDR3 DNA reads TGCGCCAGCAGAGCAGGGCAAGGGAACACTGAAGCTTTCTTT.

This chain connects TRBV19 to TRBJ1-5; 7 bases fit TRBD1. Germline lookup yields CDR1 LNHDA and CDR2 SQIVND (reference sequence). The CDR3 spans 17 residues. Germline trimming cut 3 bases from V and 3 bases from J; bases unmatched to any gene: 11. Here the CDR3 reads CASSIRGTATTNQPQHF. CDR3 bases: TGTGCCAGTAGTATCAGGGGGACCGCTACAACCAATCAGCCCCAGCATTTT.

The chain has TRBV28 and TRBJ1-2, with D perhaps TRBD1 (5 bases). V gave up 6 bases and J gave up 4 bases, with 9 bases separating them. The CDR3 spans 12 residues. CDR1 and CDR2 from the germline V gene are MDHEN and SYDVKM. Here the CDR3 reads CASRTVGYGYTF. In DNA, the CDR3 is TGTGCCAGCAGGACAGTGGGCTATGGCTACACCTTC.